These 26 T cell receptor beta chains were all obtained from the same sample, sequenced in a study of CD8 T cells in ankylosing spondylitis (dated by TCRdb to between 2016 and 2019). The method was 5' RACE. Sequenced on an Illumina HiSeq 2500. TCRdb's own reprocessing of the public reads used fastp at Q25 and MiXCR and kept productive beta chains. Every entry covers one CDR3 protein and lists the most common genes and DNA from its rows. Within this sample are 250,000 to 350,000 distinct CDR3 sequences, with about 20% of them counted one time only. The ten most abundant clones make up around 7.8% of the sample. The sequenced sample consisted of blood, either unsorted or a sorted T cell fraction (not recorded which). These receptors all come from a male donor with ankylosing spondylitis or in good health (not recorded which).

The V gene is TRBV11-2, the J gene TRBJ2-3; 9 nucleotides line up with TRBD2. The CDR3 loop spans 19 amino acids. Germline V gene sequence: CDR1 SGHAT, CDR2 FQNNGV. The J segment lost 1 base and the V segment lost 4 bases, leaving 15 bases of the junction unmatched. The CDR3: CASSSKAGAGGLGTDTQYF. Here the CDR3 DNA reads TGTGCCAGCAGCTCGAAAGCCGGAGCGGGGGGCCTTGGCACAGATACGCAGTATTTT.

In this sample, this clonotype turned up a few times. The chain combines TRBV20-1 with TRBJ2-1; D perhaps matches TRBD2 (5 bases). The CDR3 sequence is 12 residues long. V was pared by 0 bases and J by 9 bases, with 9 bases between. Germline CDR1 DFQATT, CDR2 SNEGSKA (reference sequence). CDR3 in amino acids: CSARDLAAEQFF. The CDR3 region has the DNA TGCAGTGCTAGAGATCTAGCAGCTGAGCAGTTCTTC.

V is TRBV3-1 and J is TRBJ2-3; D may be TRBD2 (5 bases). Germline CDR1 and CDR2: LGHDT and YNNKEL (reference sequence). The V and J ends lost 5 bases and 4 bases respectively, with 22 bases between them. This CDR3 spans 17 amino acids. The CDR3 loop reads CASSVRGGRGSADTQYF. The CDR3 coding sequence is TGTGCCAGCAGCGTCCGAGGTGGGAGAGGGTCGGCAGATACGCAGTATTTT.

V is TRBV5-1 and J is TRBJ2-1; TRBD2 matches at 13 bases. Germline V gene lookup returns CDR1 SGHRS and CDR2 YFSETQ. The V and J ends lost 3 bases and 0 bases, in that order; junction bases with no gene match: 18. This CDR3 region has 22 residues. For the CDR3, the DNA is TGCGCCAGCAGCTGGGCGGTAAAGACTAGCGGGGGGCTGAGGAGCTCCTACAATGAGCAGTTCTTC. The encoded protein is CASSWAVKTSGGLRSSYNEQFF. The variable domain in full, with the rest retrieved from reference TRBV5-1 and TRBJ2-1, is KAGVTQTPRYLIKTRGQQVTLSCSPISGHRSVSWYQQTPGQGLQFLFEYFSETQRNKGNFPGRFSGRQFSNSRSEMNVSTLELGDSALYLCASSWAVKTSGGLRSSYNEQFFGPGTRLTVL.

This clonotype has at least ten counts. The rearrangement links TRBV15 to TRBJ2-1; 9 bases are shared with TRBD1. From germline, CDR1 is LNHNV and CDR2 YYDKDF (reference sequence). V was pared by 2 bases and J by 6 bases, with 2 bases of the junction left unmatched. This CDR3 comprises 14 residues. Written as DNA, the CDR3 is TGTGCCACCAGCAGACCGACAGGGGGCAATGAGCAGTTCTTC. This sequence encodes CATSRPTGGNEQFF.

This clonotype was observed a handful of times. This sequence joins TRBV6-1 and TRBJ1-6, with a possible D match to TRBD1 (5 bases). Per the germline V gene, CDR1 is MNHNS and CDR2 is SASEGT. The CDR3 has 15 amino acids. The germline V and J ends were trimmed by 3 bases and 4 bases, with 10 bases remaining between them. The CDR3 protein is CASSETGPYNSPLHF. The CDR3 region has the DNA TGTGCCAGCAGTGAGACGGGACCGTATAATTCACCCCTCCACTTT.

This clonotype was counted a few times. This chain joins TRBV11-2 and TRBJ2-7, with D hard to call. V was clipped by 4 bases and J by 7 bases, with 14 bases between them. Per germline, CDR1 SGHAT and CDR2 FQNNGV. The CDR3 is 13 amino acids. CDR3 nucleotide sequence: TGTGCCAGCAGCTCAGACCCTTTCTGGGAGCAGTACGTC. It yields the protein CASSSDPFWEQYV.

The chain uses TRBV5-5 and TRBJ1-6; a weak D match, TRBD1 (6 bases). CDR1 and CDR2 from the germline V gene are SGHKS and YYEKEE (reference sequence). The CDR3 spans 16 residues. Trimming took 0 bases from V and 4 from J, leaving 11 bases between them. This chain's CDR3 is CASSLEDSVYNSPLHF. CDR3 nucleotide sequence: TGTGCCAGCAGCTTGGAGGACAGCGTTTATAATTCACCCCTCCACTTT.

This clonotype has ten or more counts. The rearrangement joins TRBV20-1 to TRBJ2-7; 8 bases agree with TRBD1. The CDR3 is made up of 14 amino acids. Germline loops: CDR1 DFQATT, CDR2 SNEGSKA (reference sequence). The trim removed 3 bases at V and 5 bases at J, leaving 9 bases unmatched. In DNA, the CDR3 is TGCAGTGCTAGCCCCCGACAGGGGAACCACGAGCAGTACGTC. This codes for CSASPRQGNHEQYV.

The V and J genes are TRBV10-2 and TRBJ1-5; TRBD1 matches 7 bases. The junction had 8 bases not matched to a gene; V was cut back by 8 bases and J by 4 bases. CDR1 and CDR2 (germline): WSHSY, SAAADI. There are 14 residues in the CDR3. In DNA, the CDR3 is TGCGCCAGCCGAGACAGGGCGGGAAATCAGCCCCAGCATTTT. Translation gives CASRDRAGNQPQHF.

This clonotype appeared many times. This chain links TRBV5-1 with TRBJ2-1; 8 bases agree with TRBD2. The length of the CDR3 is 15 residues. V was pared by 2 bases and J by 9 bases, with 10 bases of the junction left unmatched. In germline, CDR1 is SGHRS, CDR2 YFSETQ. CDR3 coding DNA: TGCGCCAGCAGCTTAGGGACTAGAGGCGGGAGTGAGCAGTTCTTC. Translation: CASSLGTRGGSEQFF.

The CDR3 region is CSARDSLHTQYF. In DNA form, the CDR3 reads TGCAGTGCTAGGGACAGTTTACATACGCAGTATTTT. The genes are TRBV20-1 and TRBJ2-3; possibly TRBD1 for D (6 bases). The ends were cut back, 3 bases at V and 7 bases at J, with 11 bases in the middle. From germline, CDR1 is DFQATT and CDR2 SNEGSKA (reference sequence). The length of the CDR3 is 12 residues.

This clonotype has ten or more counts. The chain couples TRBV15 to TRBJ2-1, with 9 bases aligning to TRBD1. Trimming at V came to 5 bases and at J to 2 bases, leaving 4 bases not matched to a gene. The germline V gene encodes CDR1 LNHNV and CDR2 YYDKDF (reference sequence). The CDR3 has 15 amino acids. The CDR3 DNA follows: TGTGCCACCAGCCGAAGACAGGGGGCCTACAATGAGCAGTTCTTC. Protein sequence: CATSRRQGAYNEQFF.

This clonotype was found a few times. This chain uses TRBV9 with TRBJ2-3, with 8 bases aligning to TRBD2. Germline V lookup: CDR1 SGDLS, CDR2 YYNGEE. The CDR3 consists of 15 residues. V gave up 1 base and J gave up 0 bases; unmatched junction bases: 1. CDR3 sequence (DNA): TGTGCCAGCAGCGTAATAGCGGGGAGCACAGATACGCAGTATTTT. It specifies CASSVIAGSTDTQYF. The variable domain in full, with the rest retrieved from reference TRBV9 and TRBJ2-3, is DSGVTQTPKHLITATGQRVTLRCSPRSGDLSVYWYQQSLDQGLQFLIQYYNGEERAKGNILERFSAQQFPDLHSELNLSSLELGDSALYFCASSVIAGSTDTQYFGPGTRLTVL.

This clonotype was observed many times. The CDR3 DNA is TGTGCCACCAGCAGAGGTGGGGGACTAGCGGCAGATACGCAGTATTTT. Its translation: CATSRGGGLAADTQYF. V and J are TRBV15 and TRBJ2-3; TRBD2 aligns across 11 bases. Germline trimming cut 1 base from V and 4 bases from J; bases unmatched to any gene: 4. The germline gives CDR1 LNHNV, CDR2 YYDKDF (reference sequence). The CDR3 is 16 amino acids.

The chain links TRBV24-1 to TRBJ2-5; D is unclear. V was pared by 4 bases and J by 4 bases, with 6 bases between. Per germline, CDR1 KGHDR and CDR2 SFDVKD. The CDR3 covers 12 residues. This CDR3 reads CATSDRRETQYF. As DNA, the CDR3 is TGTGCCACCAGTGACCGGCGAGAGACCCAGTACTTC.

This clonotype was seen only once. The chain links TRBV18 to TRBJ2-3; 10 bases agree with TRBD2. The germline CDR1 and CDR2 sequences are KGHSH and LQKENI. This CDR3 is built from 14 residues. The trim removed 10 bases at V and 0 bases at J, leaving 4 bases unmatched. The CDR3 reads CANSTSGSTDTQYF. The CDR3 DNA follows: TGTGCCAACTCGACTAGCGGGAGCACAGATACGCAGTATTTT. Using reference TRBV18 and TRBJ2-3 for the parts outside the CDR3, the full variable domain is NAGVMQNPRHLVRRRGQEARLRCSPMKGHSHVYWYRQLPEEGLKFMVYLQKENIIDESGMPKERFSAEFPKEGPSILRIQQVVRGDSAAYFCANSTSGSTDTQYFGPGTRLTVL.

The chain carries TRBV3-1 and TRBJ1-2; TRBD1 agrees at 9 bases. This CDR3 spans 15 amino acids. Germline values: CDR1 LGHDT, CDR2 YNNKEL (reference sequence). Trimming at V came to 4 bases and at J to 2 bases, leaving 5 bases not matched to a gene. CDR3 sequence: CASSPGTGRNYGYTF. As DNA, the CDR3 is TGTGCCAGCAGCCCTGGGACAGGGAGGAACTATGGCTACACCTTC. Complete variable domain (other parts from reference TRBV3-1 and TRBJ1-2): DTAVSQTPKYLVTQMGNDKSIKCEQNLGHDTMYWYKQDSKKFLKIMFSYNNKELIINETVPNRFSPKSPDKAHLNLHINSLELGDSAVYFCASSPGTGRNYGYTFGSGTRLTVV.

This clonotype turned up a few times. The chain employs TRBV7-8 and TRBJ2-1; TRBD2 matches at 10 bases. Germline V gene sequence: CDR1 SGHVS, CDR2 FQNEAQ. V dropped 0 bases and J dropped 6; count of bases not matched to a gene: 5. The CDR3 spans 16 residues. The CDR3 sequence: CASSLAGLAAPNEQFF. The CDR3 nucleotides read TGTGCCAGCAGCTTAGCAGGACTAGCGGCGCCCAATGAGCAGTTCTTC.

This clonotype turned up a few times. The chain carries TRBV27 and TRBJ2-3; the match to TRBD1 covers 8 bases. V was clipped by 2 bases and J by 3 bases; unmatched bases: 10. CDR3 length: 17 amino acids. Looked up from germline, CDR1 is MNHEY and CDR2 is SMNVEV (reference sequence). CDR3 nucleotide sequence: TGTGCCAGCAGTTTACTGGGACAGGAGGATGAAACAGATACGCAGTATTTT. Its translation is CASSLLGQEDETDTQYF.

The rearrangement joins TRBV29-1 to TRBJ2-2, with D perhaps TRBD2 (5 bases). V lost 4 bases and J 5 bases, leaving 8 bases between the germline ends. This CDR3 has 12 amino acids. Germline V lookup: CDR1 SQVTM, CDR2 ANQGSEA. The CDR3 here is CSVVRTTGELFF. For the CDR3, the DNA is TGCAGCGTTGTGAGGACTACCGGGGAGCTGTTTTTT.

This clonotype was detected once. V and J are TRBV4-1 and TRBJ1-2, with D unclear. This CDR3 is built from 14 residues. Germline lookup yields CDR1 MGHRA and CDR2 YSYEKL. Trimming removed 0 bases from V and 6 bases from J, with 11 bases in between. CDR3 protein: CASSQDLGRDGYTF. The CDR3 DNA sequence: TGCGCCAGCAGCCAAGATCTGGGGAGGGATGGCTACACCTTC.

This clonotype was found a few times. The gene calls are TRBV4-2 and TRBJ2-3; the match to TRBD2 covers 10 bases. Germline V gene lookup returns CDR1 LGHNA and CDR2 YNFKEQ. The J segment lost 4 bases and the V segment lost 7 bases, leaving 5 bases of the junction unmatched. The CDR3 is made up of 14 amino acids. CDR3 DNA sequence: TGTGCCAGCAACCCTAGCGGGAGCGCAGATACGCAGTATTTT. This encodes CASNPSGSADTQYF.

The chain is built from TRBV5-5 and TRBJ1-5; TRBD1 aligns across 7 bases. V trimming: 4 bases; J trimming: 0 bases; junction bases outside the gene matches: 4. From germline, CDR1 is SGHKS and CDR2 YYEKEE (reference sequence). The CDR3 extends over 15 amino acids. CDR3 sequence: CASSAGTVSNQPQHF. CDR3 DNA: TGTGCCAGCAGCGCGGGGACAGTTAGCAATCAGCCCCAGCATTTT.

A few counts support this clonotype. The genes are TRBV7-8 and TRBJ2-2; no definite D call. V was trimmed by 2 bases and J by 5 bases, leaving 9 bases between them. The CDR3 has 14 residues. Germline values: CDR1 SGHVS, CDR2 FQNEAQ. CDR3 DNA: TGTGCCAGCAGCTTACGCCAGCTGACCGGGGAGCTGTTTTTT. This encodes CASSLRQLTGELFF.

In its sample, this clonotype was seen a few times. A junction end diverges from the germline sequence, so it may reflect a read error. The chain is built from TRBV6-1 and TRBJ1-2; D gene unclear. The CDR3 spans 15 residues. Germline CDR1 reads MNHNS; CDR2 reads SASEGT. The CDR3 spells CASREASSFNYGYTF. The CDR3 region has the DNA TGTGCCAGCAGAGAAGCCAGCTCTTTCAACTATGGCTACACCTTC.